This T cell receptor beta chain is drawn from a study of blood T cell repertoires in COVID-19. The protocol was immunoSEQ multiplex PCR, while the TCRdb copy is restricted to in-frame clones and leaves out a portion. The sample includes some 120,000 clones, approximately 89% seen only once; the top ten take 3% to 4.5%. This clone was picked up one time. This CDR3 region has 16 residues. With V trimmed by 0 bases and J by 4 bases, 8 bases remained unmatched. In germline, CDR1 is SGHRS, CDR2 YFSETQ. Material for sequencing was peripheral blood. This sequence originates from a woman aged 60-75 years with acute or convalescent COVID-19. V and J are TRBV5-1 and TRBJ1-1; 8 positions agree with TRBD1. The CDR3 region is CASSLALRGRVTEAFF. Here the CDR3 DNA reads TGCGCCAGCAGCTTGGCCCTCAGGGGGCGCGTCACTGAAGCTTTCTTT.